Shown below are 17 T cell receptor beta chains from a single sample sequenced in a study of radiation and T cells in renal cell carcinoma. The time point: baseline pretreatment blood. Treatment denoted: 15 Gy SBRT to primary tumor, nephrectomy 4 weeks later. Profiled with immunoSEQ multiplex PCR; TCRdb holds only in-frame clones, not every one. The repertoire holds about 130,000 clones, with around 83% as singletons. This specimen was blood, taken from a patient whose treatment included radiotherapy and nephrectomy. These receptors all come from an older woman with renal cell carcinoma.

The rearrangement joins TRBV19 to TRBJ2-1; 10 bases agree with TRBD2. After removal of 5 bases from V and 8 bases from J, the junction contained 6 bases not matched to a gene. CDR1 and CDR2 (germline): LNHDA, SQIVND (reference sequence). The CDR3 totals 14 residues. The CDR3 reads CASSVSGRIDEQFF. The DNA of the CDR3 is TGTGCCAGTAGTGTTAGCGGGAGGATCGATGAGCAGTTCTTC.

In its sample, this clone was seen once. The chain joins TRBV5-1 to TRBJ2-7; D may be TRBD1 (6 bases). Trimming cost V 2 bases and J 3 bases, with 15 bases left between them. This CDR3 has 15 residues. CDR1 SGHRS and CDR2 YFSETQ come from the germline V gene. The CDR3 DNA follows: TGCGCCAGCAGCTTATTAACAGGGTTAGGCTACGAGCAGTACTTC. It specifies CASSLLTGLGYEQYF.

The J gene is TRBJ2-2, the V gene TRBV6-7; D possibly corresponds to TRBD1 (6 bases). TRBV6-7 is given ORF status, its function remaining uncertain. This CDR3 comprises 21 residues. V lost 2 bases, J lost 0 bases, and 25 bases lay in between. The CDR3 sequence is CASSYHLLIVWGPPNTGELFF. The CDR3 DNA sequence: TGTGCCAGCAGTTACCACCTTTTAATCGTGTGGGGGCCGCCGAACACCGGGGAGCTGTTTTTT.

The CDR3 reads CAIRGLGNTIYF. As DNA, the CDR3 is TGTGCCATTAGGGGGCTTGGAAACACCATATATTTT. The genes are TRBV10-3 and TRBJ1-3; 7 bases are a match to TRBD1. V dropped 9 bases and J dropped 3; count of bases not matched to a gene: 2. The CDR3 totals 12 residues. The germline V gene encodes CDR1 ENHRY and CDR2 SYGVKD.

The chain couples TRBV9 to TRBJ1-4; 10 bases map to TRBD1. Germline CDR1 and CDR2: SGDLS and YYNGEE. The CDR3 consists of 18 residues. The J segment lost 0 bases and the V segment lost 4 bases, leaving 9 bases of the junction unmatched. CDR3 coding DNA: TGTGCCAGCAGCACGGGACAGGGGATCGTCCCAACTAATGAAAAACTGTTTTTT. This gives the protein CASSTGQGIVPTNEKLFF.

The chain has TRBV28 and TRBJ2-5, with 8 positions matching TRBD1. The CDR3 is 15 residues long. After removal of 5 bases from V and 2 bases from J, the junction contained 7 bases not matched to a gene. CDR1 MDHEN and CDR2 SYDVKM come from the germline V gene. The CDR3 DNA follows: TGTGCCAGCAGTCTGGGGTGGGACAGGCAAGAGACCCAGTACTTC. It encodes CASSLGWDRQETQYF. The full variable domain, its missing parts supplied by reference TRBV28 and TRBJ2-5, is DVKVTQSSRYLVKRTGEKVFLECVQDMDHENMFWYRQDPGLGLRLIYFSYDVKMKEKGDIPEGYSVSREKKERFSLILESASTNQTSMYLCASSLGWDRQETQYFGPGTRLLVL.

The chain recombines TRBV5-1 with TRBJ1-1; no clear D. CDR3 length: 14 residues. V was clipped by 0 bases and J by 1 base, with 7 bases between them. The germline gives CDR1 SGHRS, CDR2 YFSETQ. CDR3: CASSLGQRNTEAFF. The CDR3 nucleotides read TGCGCCAGCAGCTTGGGACAACGGAACACTGAAGCTTTCTTT. The full variable domain, its missing parts supplied by reference TRBV5-1 and TRBJ1-1, is KAGVTQTPRYLIKTRGQQVTLSCSPISGHRSVSWYQQTPGQGLQFLFEYFSETQRNKGNFPGRFSGRQFSNSRSEMNVSTLELGDSALYLCASSLGQRNTEAFFGQGTRLTVV.

The chain is built from TRBV6-1 and TRBJ2-3, with D unresolved. Trimming took 0 bases from V and 4 from J, leaving 8 bases between them. CDR1 is MNHNS, CDR2 SASEGT, per germline. This CDR3 region has 14 residues. The CDR3 DNA reads as TGTGCCAGCAGTGAAGCGTCAGAGGCAGATACGCAGTATTTT. Protein product: CASSEASEADTQYF.

The rearrangement links TRBV5-4 to TRBJ2-5; tentative D call: TRBD2 (7 bases). The CDR3 is 16 residues long. The V and J ends lost 1 base and 5 bases respectively, with 18 bases between them. Germline assignment: CDR1 SGHNT and CDR2 YYREEE (reference sequence). CDR3 protein: CASSLPRRGGRETQYF. The CDR3 coding sequence is TGTGCCAGCAGCTTGCCTAGGAGGGGGGGTCGGGAGACCCAGTACTTC. The complete variable domain, with remaining parts taken from reference TRBV5-4 and TRBJ2-5, reads ETGVTQSPTHLIKTRGQQVTLRCSSQSGHNTVSWYQQALGQGPQFIFQYYREEENGRGNFPPRFSGLQFPNYSSELNVNALELDDSALYLCASSLPRRGGRETQYFGPGTRLLVL.

The gene calls are TRBV2 and TRBJ2-5; D not certain. The tail of the sequence fits TRBJ2-7 better, so the J call may be wrong. Germline V gene sequence: CDR1 SNHLY, CDR2 FYNNEI. CDR3 length: 15 residues. CDR3 DNA sequence: TGTGCCAGCATACGACTCGTTTCGGGCCCCTACGAGCAGTACTTC. The encoded protein is CASIRLVSGPYEQYF.

The V and J genes are TRBV7-3 and TRBJ2-1; D not certain. CDR3 length equals 16 residues. Germline V lookup: CDR1 SGHTA, CDR2 FQGTGA. Deletions cut 5 bases from V and 0 bases from J, with 14 bases between. CDR3 sequence (DNA): TGTGCCAGCAGCGTGAGCGTCCAGAGCTCCTACAATGAGCAGTTCTTC. Its translation is CASSVSVQSSYNEQFF.

This rearrangement joins TRBV9 to TRBJ1-1, with a tentative D call TRBD1 (6 bases). V shed 4 bases and J shed 5 bases, with 18 bases lying between them. The CDR3 is 15 residues long. The germline CDR1 and CDR2 sequences are SGDLS and YYNGEE. The CDR3 region has the DNA TGTGCCAGCAGCCCCCGGGGAGGGGGATGGACTGAAGCTTTCTTT. Encoded protein: CASSPRGGGWTEAFF.

The chain uses TRBV6-5 and TRBJ2-5, with 7 bases identical to TRBD1. Germline V CDR1 and CDR2: MNHEY, SVGAGI. Trimming removed 6 bases from V and 3 bases from J; junction bases left unmatched: 4. The CDR3 extends over 13 amino acids. The CDR3 spells CASRGTAKETQYF. The CDR3 region has the DNA TGTGCCAGCAGGGGGACAGCTAAAGAGACCCAGTACTTC.

V usage is TRBV6-1 and J usage is TRBJ2-1; the match to TRBD2 covers 12 bases. The CDR3 has 16 amino acids. With V trimmed by 1 base and J by 8 bases, 6 bases remained unmatched. From germline, CDR1 is MNHNS and CDR2 SASEGT. As DNA, the CDR3 is TGTGCCAGCAGTGAAGTAGCTAGCGGGGGGGCGGATGAGCAGTTCTTC. Protein product: CASSEVASGGADEQFF.

V gene TRBV6-1 combines with J gene TRBJ2-3, with TRBD1 identical over 8 bases. In germline, CDR1 is MNHNS, CDR2 SASEGT. The ends lost 6 bases at V and 4 bases at J; junction bases unmatched: 3. There are 13 residues in the CDR3. The CDR3 is CASRDRVSDTQYF. CDR3 coding DNA: TGTGCCAGCAGGGACAGGGTCTCAGATACGCAGTATTTT.

The V and J genes are TRBV6-1 and TRBJ2-3, with D maybe TRBD1 (5 bases). This CDR3 has 14 amino acids. V was clipped by 8 bases and J by 10 bases, with 22 bases between them. Germline V CDR1 and CDR2: MNHNS, SASEGT. CDR3 sequence reads: CASVPDPQGLAQYF. In DNA, the CDR3 is TGTGCCAGCGTGCCCGATCCCCAGGGCCTCGCGCAGTATTTT.

CDR3 coding DNA: TGTGCCAGTAGTATATTTCCAAGACTAGCGGGAGGAACTGGGGCCAACGTCCTGACTTTC. It yields the protein CASSIFPRLAGGTGANVLTF. The rearrangement joins TRBV19 to TRBJ2-6; 13 bases map to TRBD2. Germline V gene data show CDR1 as LNHDA and CDR2 as SQIVND (reference sequence). V gave up 2 bases and J gave up 2 bases; unmatched junction bases: 9. CDR3 length: 20 residues.